This is a list of T cell receptor beta chains from one sample in a study of cytomegalovirus exposure and HLA in healthy donors. Profiling relied on immunoSEQ multiplex PCR, and the TCRdb table lists in-frame clones only, not all of them. Seen here are some 200,000 clones, over 70% observed once, and the top ten hold 3.5% to 4%. Material for sequencing was PBMCs. The origin of the receptors is a man over 45 in good health and CMV-seronegative. Each CDR3 is given with its conserved first and last residue. D genes are given only for firm matches. Clone size is stated in some rows and not others, as once, few, many or a class when expanded.

size: -; D: -; length: 11; J: TRBJ1-6; V: TRBV11-1; DNA: TGTGCCAGCAGCTTAGATGGGCACCTCCACTTT; CDR3: CASSLDGHLHF
size: -; D: -; length: 13; J: TRBJ2-7; V: TRBV10-3; DNA: TGTGCCAGCAGTTCGAGCCTAGACCGCGAGCAGTACTTC; CDR3: CASSSSLDREQYF
size: few; D: TRBD1; length: 15; J: TRBJ2-2; V: TRBV19; DNA: TGTGCCAGTAGGGACAGGGAGTTTACAACCGGGGAGCTGTTTTTT; CDR3: CASRDREFTTGELFF
size: -; D: -; length: 14; J: TRBJ2-2; V: TRBV29-1; DNA: TGCAGCGCCCGGATGAAGGTAGCCGCCGGGGAGCTGTTTTTT; CDR3: CSARMKVAAGELFF
size: -; D: -; length: 13; J: TRBJ1-5; V: TRBV7-9; DNA: TGTGCCAGCAGCAGTTCAGGGGAACAGCCCCAGCATTTT; CDR3: CASSSSGEQPQHF
size: once; D: TRBD2; length: 15; J: TRBJ2-1; V: TRBV11-2; DNA: TGTGCCAGCAGCCTCTTCCCGGGAGGAAACAATGAGCAGTTCTTC; CDR3: CASSLFPGGNNEQFF
size: -; D: -; length: 13; J: TRBJ2-7; V: TRBV6-5; DNA: TGTGCCAGCAGTGAATTGGTCAGGGGCGAGCAGTACTTC; CDR3: CASSELVRGEQYF
size: -; D: TRBD1; length: 15; J: TRBJ1-2; V: TRBV9; DNA: TGTGCCAGCAGCGTAGTACAGGGGCCGAACTATGGCTACACCTTC; CDR3: CASSVVQGPNYGYTF
size: once; D: -; length: 13; J: TRBJ1-1; V: TRBV7-9; DNA: TGTTCCAGCAGCACCTCGGGACTCGGGGGAGCTTTCTTT; CDR3: CSSSTSGLGGAFF
size: -; D: TRBD2; length: 17; J: TRBJ2-3; V: TRBV9; DNA: TGTGCCAGCAGCGTAGAGGGAGGCCCGGGAGGGACAGATACGCAGTATTTT; CDR3: CASSVEGGPGGTDTQYF
size: -; D: TRBD1; length: 12; J: TRBJ1-2; V: TRBV27; DNA: TGTGCCAGCAGCCACAGGGGTGACGGCTACACCTTC; CDR3: CASSHRGDGYTF
size: -; D: -; length: 14; J: TRBJ1-3; V: TRBV10-1; DNA: TGCGCCAGCAGTACCGGGACTTCTGGAAACACCATATATTTT; CDR3: CASSTGTSGNTIYF
size: -; D: -; length: 12; J: TRBJ2-3; V: TRBV28; DNA: TGTGCCAGCAGTTTAGGACAGAATACGCAGTATTTT; CDR3: CASSLGQNTQYF
size: once; D: -; length: 16; J: TRBJ1-4; V: TRBV27; DNA: TGTGCCAGCAGTAGACATCCGTCAGGTCTTAATGAAAAACTGTTTTTT; CDR3: CASSRHPSGLNEKLFF
size: few; D: -; length: 14; J: TRBJ1-4; V: TRBV7-9; DNA: TGTGCCAGCAGCACAGGACAACCCTTTGGAAAACTGTTTTTT; CDR3: CASSTGQPFGKLFF
size: few; D: -; length: 11; J: TRBJ2-7; V: TRBV7-9; DNA: TGTGCCAGCAGCCCCGTCTACGAGCAGTACTTC; CDR3: CASSPVYEQYF
size: -; D: TRBD1; length: 14; J: TRBJ2-7; V: TRBV5-6; DNA: TGTGCCAGCAGCTTGGACAGGGGTTCCTACGAGCAGTACTTC; CDR3: CASSLDRGSYEQYF
size: -; D: TRBD2; length: 16; J: TRBJ2-5; V: TRBV6-5; DNA: TGTGCCAGCAGTTACTCTGGCGGGGGGCCCTTGGAGACCCAGTACTTC; CDR3: CASSYSGGGPLETQYF
size: few; D: TRBD1; length: 14; J: TRBJ1-5; V: TRBV5-8; DNA: TGTGCCAGCAGCGAACGGACAGGAGATCAGCCCCAGCATTTT; CDR3: CASSERTGDQPQHF
size: once; D: -; length: 13; J: TRBJ2-1; V: TRBV7-6; DNA: TGTGCCAGCAGCCCCAACCGGGGGATTGAGCAGTTCTTC; CDR3: CASSPNRGIEQFF
size: -; D: -; length: 14; J: TRBJ2-6; V: TRBV6-6; DNA: TGTGCCAGCAGTACTCCCTCTGGGGCCAACGTCCTGACTTTC; CDR3: CASSTPSGANVLTF
size: -; D: TRBD1; length: 12; J: TRBJ2-1; V: TRBV7-6; DNA: TGTGCCAGCAGCCAAGGACAGGACGAGCAGTTCTTC; CDR3: CASSQGQDEQFF
size: once; D: -; length: 15; J: TRBJ2-6; V: TRBV9; DNA: TGTGCCAGCAGCCTACGGTCTTGGGGGGCCAACGTCCTGACTTTC; CDR3: CASSLRSWGANVLTF
size: once; D: -; length: 15; J: TRBJ2-3; V: TRBV27; DNA: TGTGCCAGCACGACGAACAGGGCGGGCACAGATACGCAGTATTTT; CDR3: CASTTNRAGTDTQYF
size: -; D: -; length: 13; J: TRBJ2-1; V: TRBV15; DNA: TGTGCCACCAGCAGAGATGCAGGGAATGAGCAGTTCTTC; CDR3: CATSRDAGNEQFF
size: -; D: -; length: 15; J: TRBJ2-7; V: TRBV4-2; DNA: TGTGCCAGCAGCCAAGAAGGTCGGAGCTCCTACGAGCAGTACTTC; CDR3: CASSQEGRSSYEQYF
size: few; D: -; length: 14; J: TRBJ2-7; V: TRBV7-8; DNA: TGTGCCAGCAGCTTAGAACTGAGAAGTACCGAGCAGTACTTC; CDR3: CASSLELRSTEQYF
size: few; D: TRBD1; length: 17; J: TRBJ1-3; V: TRBV4-3; DNA: TGCGCCAGCAGCCAAGATGTCGGACAGGGCTCTGGAAACACCATATATTTT; CDR3: CASSQDVGQGSGNTIYF
size: -; D: -; length: 12; J: TRBJ2-7; V: TRBV29-1; DNA: TGCAGCGTTGAAGTAGAGGGAAACGAGCAGTACTTC; CDR3: CSVEVEGNEQYF
size: few; D: -; length: 16; J: TRBJ1-3; V: TRBV7-9; DNA: TGTGCCAGCAGCTTAGCAACGACCGGAGAAAGAAACACCATATATTTT; CDR3: CASSLATTGERNTIYF
size: few; D: -; length: 17; J: TRBJ1-5; V: TRBV18; DNA: TGTGCCAGCTCACCAGGGGGCTACGGAATAAACAATCAGCCCCAGCATTTT; CDR3: CASSPGGYGINNQPQHF
size: -; D: -; length: 16; J: TRBJ2-5; V: TRBV4-3; DNA: TGCGCCAGCAGCCAAGAATCAGGGTTCTCGGCAGAGACCCAGTACTTC; CDR3: CASSQESGFSAETQYF
size: -; D: -; length: 13; J: TRBJ2-7; V: TRBV27; DNA: TGTGCCAGCAACAATAGGGGAAAAAACGAGCAGTACTTC; CDR3: CASNNRGKNEQYF
size: -; D: -; length: 13; J: TRBJ2-1; V: TRBV9; DNA: TGTGCCAGCAGCGTAGGGGACACCAATGAGCAGTTCTTC; CDR3: CASSVGDTNEQFF
size: -; D: -; length: 15; J: TRBJ2-3; V: TRBV7-9; DNA: TGTTCCAGCAGTTCCTTTGCGGGGTATAAGGATACGCAGTATTTT; CDR3: CSSSSFAGYKDTQYF
size: -; D: -; length: 14; J: TRBJ1-1; V: TRBV6-4; DNA: TGTGCCAGCAGTGTTGATATGGGGGGAACTGAAGCTTTCTTT; CDR3: CASSVDMGGTEAFF
size: -; D: -; length: 15; J: TRBJ1-1; V: TRBV6-4; DNA: TGTGCCAGCAGTGAAAGTTCAGGACGGGGCACTGAAGCTTTCTTT; CDR3: CASSESSGRGTEAFF
size: -; D: -; length: 18; J: TRBJ1-4; V: TRBV4-1; DNA: TGCGCCAGCAGCCAAGAGTATCTTGGTTCGGGGGCTAATGAAAAACTGTTTTTT; CDR3: CASSQEYLGSGANEKLFF
size: -; D: -; length: 18; J: TRBJ2-7; V: TRBV4-1; DNA: TGCGCCAGCAGCCAAGTGATCATAGTGGCAGGGAATTCCTACGAGCAGTACTTC; CDR3: CASSQVIIVAGNSYEQYF